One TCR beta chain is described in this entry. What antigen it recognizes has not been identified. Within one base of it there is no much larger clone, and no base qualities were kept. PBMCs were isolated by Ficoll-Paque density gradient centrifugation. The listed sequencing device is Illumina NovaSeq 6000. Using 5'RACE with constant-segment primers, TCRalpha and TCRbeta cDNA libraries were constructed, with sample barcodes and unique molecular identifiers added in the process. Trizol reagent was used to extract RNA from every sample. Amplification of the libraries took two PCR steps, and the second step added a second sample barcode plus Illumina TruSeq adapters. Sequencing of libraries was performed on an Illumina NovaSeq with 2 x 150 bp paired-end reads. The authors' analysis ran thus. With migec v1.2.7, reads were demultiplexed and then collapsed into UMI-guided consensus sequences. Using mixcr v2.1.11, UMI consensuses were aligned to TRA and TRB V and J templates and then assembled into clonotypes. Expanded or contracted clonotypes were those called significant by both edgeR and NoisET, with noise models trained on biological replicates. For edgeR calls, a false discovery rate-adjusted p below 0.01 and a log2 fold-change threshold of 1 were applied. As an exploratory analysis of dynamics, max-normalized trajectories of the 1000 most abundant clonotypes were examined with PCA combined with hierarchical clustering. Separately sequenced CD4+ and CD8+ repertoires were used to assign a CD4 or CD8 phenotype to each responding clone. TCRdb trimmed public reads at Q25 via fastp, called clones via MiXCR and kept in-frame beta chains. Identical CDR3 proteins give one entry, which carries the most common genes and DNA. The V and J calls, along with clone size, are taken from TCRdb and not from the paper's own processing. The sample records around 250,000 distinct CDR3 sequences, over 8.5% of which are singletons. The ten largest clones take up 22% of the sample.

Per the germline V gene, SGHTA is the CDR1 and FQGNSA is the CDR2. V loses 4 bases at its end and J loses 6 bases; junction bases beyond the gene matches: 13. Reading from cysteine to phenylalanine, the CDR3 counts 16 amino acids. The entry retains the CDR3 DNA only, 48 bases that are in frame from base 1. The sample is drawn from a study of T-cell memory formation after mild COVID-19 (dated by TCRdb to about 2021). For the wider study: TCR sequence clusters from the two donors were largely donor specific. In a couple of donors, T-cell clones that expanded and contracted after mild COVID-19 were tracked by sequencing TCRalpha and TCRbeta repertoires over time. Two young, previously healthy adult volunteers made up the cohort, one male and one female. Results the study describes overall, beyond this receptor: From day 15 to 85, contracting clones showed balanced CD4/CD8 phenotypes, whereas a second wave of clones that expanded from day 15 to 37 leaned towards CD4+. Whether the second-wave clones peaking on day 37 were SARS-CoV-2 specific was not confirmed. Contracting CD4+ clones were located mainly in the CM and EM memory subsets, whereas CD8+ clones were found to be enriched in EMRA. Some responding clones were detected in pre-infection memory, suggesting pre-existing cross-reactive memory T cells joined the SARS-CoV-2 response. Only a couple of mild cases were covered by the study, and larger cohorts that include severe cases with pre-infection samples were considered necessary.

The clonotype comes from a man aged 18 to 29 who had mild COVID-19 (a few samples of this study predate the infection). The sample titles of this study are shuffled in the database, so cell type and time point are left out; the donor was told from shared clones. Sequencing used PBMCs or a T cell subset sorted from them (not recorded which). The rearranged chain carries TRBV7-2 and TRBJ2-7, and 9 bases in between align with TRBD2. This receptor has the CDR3 CASSSAASSGVGEQYF. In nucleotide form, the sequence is TGTGCCAGCAGCTCTGCGGCCTCTAGCGGGGTGGGCGAGCAGTACTTC.